The present T cell receptor (beta chain) was sequenced within a study of blood T cell repertoires in COVID-19. The overall study: Sites in the United States, Italy and Spain provided acute and convalescent COVID-19 samples. Nucleic acid was either cDNA or gDNA, and it came from T cells, B-cell-depleted T cells, or PBMCs.

This clone appeared a single time. CDR3 length equals 15 residues. Trimming cost V 3 bases and J 4 bases; bases outside gene matches: 6. Germline V gene lookup returns CDR1 LNHDA and CDR2 SQIVND (reference sequence). Per the original data handling: Amplification with reference gene primers provided the estimates of nucleated cell counts. The repertoire was sequenced with immunoSEQ multiplex PCR; TCRdb's copy has only in-frame clones and lacks some. Clone size and V and J calls were adopted from that table, with D and trimming inferred from the DNA. The sample gives approximately 150,000 clones, roughly nine tenths of which show up once; about 1.5% is in the top ten.

The specimen sequenced was peripheral blood. The J gene is TRBJ1-1, the V gene TRBV19, with TRBD1 matching over 9 bases. This TCR was sampled from a human donor in a cohort sampled during active COVID-19. Here the CDR3 reads CASSMTGGGGTEAFF. The CDR3 bases are TGTGCCAGTAGTATGACAGGGGGTGGTGGCACTGAAGCTTTCTTT. Full variable domain (remainder filled in from reference TRBV19 and TRBJ1-1): DGGITQSPKYLFRKEGQNVTLSCEQNLNHDAMYWYRQDPGQGLRLIYYSQIVNDFQKGDIAEGYSVSREKKESFPLTVTSAQKNPTAFYLCASSMTGGGGTEAFFGQGTRLTVV.